Listed here are 25 T cell receptor beta chains from one sample, sequenced in a study of cytomegalovirus exposure and HLA in healthy donors. Vbeta (60) and Jbeta (13) primers were used in the PCR. Clones were sequenced by immunoSEQ multiplex PCR, and TCRdb holds only the in-frame ones, with some missing. The table lists 100,000 to 120,000 clones, more than 65% of them singletons. The sequenced sample was PBMCs. The receptors were gathered from a man aged 25-40 years in good health and CMV-seropositive.

V and J are TRBV6-6 and TRBJ1-5; D might be TRBD1 (5 bases). Trimming removed 2 bases from V and 7 bases from J, with 9 bases in between. The CDR3 contains 13 residues. Germline CDR1 MNHNY, CDR2 SVGAGI (reference sequence). In DNA, the CDR3 is TGTGCCAGCAGTTACGGGGGAGGACAGCCCCAGCATTTT. It yields the protein CASSYGGGQPQHF.

The chain uses TRBV2 and TRBJ2-2; possible D gene TRBD2, 6 bases. V lost 6 bases, J lost 2 bases, and 13 bases lay in between. The CDR3 has 15 amino acids. From germline, CDR1 is SNHLY and CDR2 FYNNEI. Here the CDR3 reads CASSPGLGNTGELFF. CDR3 sequence (DNA): TGTGCCAGCAGCCCGGGACTCGGTAACACCGGGGAGCTGTTTTTT.

The chain uses TRBV11-1 and TRBJ2-7; perhaps TRBD1 as D (6 bases). The CDR3 is made up of 16 amino acids. With 5 bases removed from V and 0 bases from J, the gap between germline ends came to 17 bases. The germline CDR1 and CDR2 sequences are SGHAT and FQDESV (reference sequence). The DNA of the CDR3 is TGTGCCAGCAGCCCCTCCACCGGGACACGCTCCTACGAGCAGTACTTC. It is translated as CASSPSTGTRSYEQYF. Filled out from reference TRBV11-1 and TRBJ2-7, the complete variable domain reads EAEVAQSPRYKITEKSQAVAFWCDPISGHATLYWYRQILGQGPELLVQFQDESVVDDSQLPKDRFSAERLKGVDSTLKIQPAELGDSAMYLCASSPSTGTRSYEQYFGPGTRLTVT.

V and J are TRBV4-3 and TRBJ2-2, with a tentative D call TRBD1 (5 bases). In germline, CDR1 is LGHNA, CDR2 YSLEER. The CDR3 contains 15 residues. V shed 0 bases and J shed 8 bases, with 13 bases lying between them. CDR3: CASSQDSSGSGELFF. CDR3 in DNA: TGCGCCAGCAGCCAAGATTCATCAGGGTCGGGGGAGCTGTTTTTT.

The DNA for the CDR3 is TGCGCCAGCAGCCAAGATTTTACAGCTCGGAACACTGAAGCTTTCTTT. It encodes CASSQDFTARNTEAFF. The gene calls are TRBV4-1 and TRBJ1-1; D gene ambiguous. Germline V gene data show CDR1 as MGHRA and CDR2 as YSYEKL. The length of the CDR3 is 16 residues. The V end lost 0 bases, the J end lost 1 base, and 12 bases lay between the germline ends.

The chain is built from TRBV6-1 and TRBJ2-1; D not resolved. From germline, CDR1 is MNHNS and CDR2 SASEGT. Trimming removed 8 bases from V and 4 bases from J, with 18 bases in between. This CDR3 comprises 15 residues. The chain's CDR3 is CASGLTHDKYNEQFF. Here the CDR3 DNA reads TGTGCCAGCGGGTTGACCCACGACAAGTACAATGAGCAGTTCTTC.

This chain joins TRBV19 and TRBJ1-1, with D unresolved. Germline assignment: CDR1 LNHDA and CDR2 SQIVND (reference sequence). V lost 7 bases to trimming and J lost 1 base, with 16 bases between them. This CDR3 is built from 15 residues. The CDR3 reads CASKSGVRGNTEAFF. The CDR3 region has the DNA TGTGCCAGTAAGTCCGGGGTACGGGGGAACACTGAAGCTTTCTTT.

The DNA for the CDR3 is TGTGCCAGCAGGCCGAGCCGGACAGGGGCGAACACTGAAGCTTTCTTT. Translation: CASRPSRTGANTEAFF. J is TRBJ1-1 and V is TRBV2; 9 nucleotides line up with TRBD1. Germline V gene lookup returns CDR1 SNHLY and CDR2 FYNNEI. V dropped 6 bases and J dropped 1; count of bases not matched to a gene: 9. The CDR3 is 16 amino acids.

This chain connects TRBV6-1 to TRBJ1-6; D unresolved. CDR1 MNHNS and CDR2 SASEGT come from the germline V gene. Trimming removed 5 bases from V and 8 bases from J, with 10 bases in between. The CDR3 loop spans 13 amino acids. The CDR3 nucleotides are TGTGCCAGCAGTTCGAGATCTTATTCACCCCTCCACTTT. Translating gives CASSSRSYSPLHF.

This chain joins TRBV6-1 and TRBJ2-2; D uncertain. The CDR3 sequence is 13 residues long. Between the trimmed V and J ends, which lost 8 bases and 1 base, there was a span of 8 bases. Germline V CDR1 and CDR2: MNHNS, SASEGT. The CDR3 loop is CASPIMNTGELFF. For the CDR3, the DNA is TGTGCCAGCCCCATCATGAACACCGGGGAGCTGTTTTTT.

This chain links TRBV27 with TRBJ2-7; possibly TRBD1 for D (6 bases). This CDR3 region has 15 residues. V lost 2 bases and J lost 2, with 13 bases in between. CDR1 and CDR2 from the germline V gene are MNHEY and SMNVEV (reference sequence). DNA for the CDR3: TGTGCCAGCAGTTTAGGTGGCAGGGGTCCCTACGAGCAGTACTTC. Amino acids: CASSLGGRGPYEQYF.

This chain links TRBV28 with TRBJ1-2; 7 bases are a match to TRBD1. This CDR3 has 16 residues. V shed 3 bases and J 4 bases; nucleotides not matched to a gene: 11. Germline lookup yields CDR1 MDHEN and CDR2 SYDVKM. The CDR3 DNA reads as TGTGCCAGCAGTTTCGTCCAGGGGGAGATGCTCTATGGCTACACCTTC. Protein product: CASSFVQGEMLYGYTF.

This clone was picked up a small number of times. The chain is built from TRBV6-5 and TRBJ1-2, with a possible D match to TRBD1 (5 bases). Germline CDR1 is MNHEY and CDR2 is SVGAGI. The CDR3 is made up of 14 amino acids. V was shortened by 0 bases and J by 7 bases, with 12 bases between the two germline ends. The CDR3 sequence is CASSYSGRGTGYTF. CDR3 bases: TGTGCCAGCAGTTACTCAGGAAGGGGAACTGGCTACACCTTC.

The chain uses TRBV6-4 and TRBJ1-2; 8 bases are a match to TRBD1. In germline, CDR1 is MRHNA, CDR2 SNTAGT. The J segment lost 6 bases and the V segment lost 3 bases, leaving 9 bases of the junction unmatched. The CDR3 is 15 amino acids. The DNA for the CDR3 is TGTGCCAGCAGTGAGCAGGGGGCGACCGGGAATGGCTACACCTTC. Its translation: CASSEQGATGNGYTF.

J is TRBJ2-5 and V is TRBV7-2, with 10 bases aligning to TRBD2. This CDR3 comprises 17 residues. Per germline, CDR1 SGHTA and CDR2 FQGNSA. The ends lost 2 bases at V and 5 bases at J; junction bases unmatched: 11. The CDR3 here is CASSLSTSGGAWETQYF. The CDR3 nucleotides are TGTGCCAGCAGCTTAAGTACGAGCGGGGGGGCTTGGGAGACCCAGTACTTC.

This chain connects TRBV15 to TRBJ1-5; TRBD1 might be the D (6 bases). The CDR3 is 17 residues long. CDR1 and CDR2 from the germline V gene are LNHNV and YYDKDF (reference sequence). Between the trimmed V and J ends, which lost 5 bases and 0 bases, there was a span of 17 bases. CDR3 residues: CATSPSRGKDSNQPQHF. The CDR3 bases are TGTGCCACCAGCCCCTCCAGGGGAAAGGATAGCAATCAGCCCCAGCATTTT. Looking up the rest from reference TRBV15 and TRBJ1-5 gives the full variable domain: DAMVIQNPRYQVTQFGKPVTLSCSQTLNHNVMYWYQQKSSQAPKLLFHYYDKDFNNEADTPDNFQSRRPNTSFCFLDIRSPGLGDTAMYLCATSPSRGKDSNQPQHFGDGTRLSIL.

This clone was seen more than once but under ten times. The gene calls are TRBV5-8 and TRBJ1-5, with D maybe TRBD1 (6 bases). The germline V gene encodes CDR1 SGHTS and CDR2 YDEGEE. Between the trimmed V and J ends, which lost 6 bases and 0 bases, there was a span of 13 bases. The CDR3 length is 15 residues. This CDR3 reads CASTLTGFSNQPQHF. Written as DNA, the CDR3 is TGTGCCAGCACCCTGACAGGTTTTAGCAATCAGCCCCAGCATTTT.

The V and J genes are TRBV9 and TRBJ2-7, with 7 bases that match TRBD1. J lost 2 bases, V lost 4 bases, and 9 bases had no gene match. The CDR3 has 15 amino acids. Germline V gives CDR1 SGDLS, CDR2 YYNGEE. CDR3 sequence reads: CASSSNRDSTYEQYF. CDR3 bases: TGTGCCAGCAGCTCCAATCGGGACAGCACCTACGAGCAGTACTTC.

The rearrangement uses TRBV28 and TRBJ2-5, with TRBD1 matching 12 bases. After removal of 8 bases from V and 3 bases from J, the junction contained 7 bases not matched to a gene. The CDR3 consists of 15 residues. Germline lookup yields CDR1 MDHEN and CDR2 SYDVKM. The CDR3 DNA reads as TGTGCCAGCGCCGGGACAGGGGGCTCTGAAGAGACCCAGTACTTC. It is translated as CASAGTGGSEETQYF. The variable domain in full, with the rest retrieved from reference TRBV28 and TRBJ2-5, is DVKVTQSSRYLVKRTGEKVFLECVQDMDHENMFWYRQDPGLGLRLIYFSYDVKMKEKGDIPEGYSVSREKKERFSLILESASTNQTSMYLCASAGTGGSEETQYFGPGTRLLVL.

The chain links TRBV18 to TRBJ2-3, with 7 nucleotides matching TRBD2. J was trimmed by 7 bases and V by 2 bases; bases with no gene match: 12. Germline CDR1 reads KGHSH; CDR2 reads LQKENI. The CDR3 totals 16 residues. CDR3 nucleotides: TGTGCCAGCTCACCAATGGGACTAACCAATCCCAATACGCAGTATTTT. Translation: CASSPMGLTNPNTQYF. The full variable domain, its missing parts supplied by reference TRBV18 and TRBJ2-3, is NAGVMQNPRHLVRRRGQEARLRCSPMKGHSHVYWYRQLPEEGLKFMVYLQKENIIDESGMPKERFSAEFPKEGPSILRIQQVVRGDSAAYFCASSPMGLTNPNTQYFGPGTRLTVL.

The chain recombines TRBV4-3 with TRBJ2-5; 10 nucleotides align to TRBD1. Germline values: CDR1 LGHNA, CDR2 YSLEER. V was clipped by 4 bases and J by 5 bases; unmatched bases: 13. CDR3 size: 17 residues. DNA for the CDR3: TGCGCCAGCAGCCGAGGACAGGGGGGAGCCAACGCGGAGACCCAGTACTTC. Its translation is CASSRGQGGANAETQYF.

There are a few counts of this clone. This chain links TRBV6-5 with TRBJ1-1; 9 positions match TRBD1. V shed 6 bases, J shed 0 bases, and the junction held 2 bases outside the gene matches. Germline V gene lookup returns CDR1 MNHEY and CDR2 SVGAGI. The CDR3 has 14 amino acids. This CDR3 reads CASSWTGVNTEAFF. CDR3 DNA sequence: TGTGCCAGCAGCTGGACAGGGGTGAACACTGAAGCTTTCTTT.

This clone was seen a handful of times. The chain uses TRBV6-1 and TRBJ2-7; D is perhaps TRBD1 (6 bases). The CDR3 has 15 amino acids. The V gene lost 5 bases and the J gene lost 4 bases, with 18 bases spanning the gap. The germline CDR1 and CDR2 sequences are MNHNS and SASEGT. CDR3 residues: CASSFGTPGAYEQYF. The CDR3 DNA follows: TGTGCCAGCAGTTTCGGGACACCTGGGGCTTACGAGCAGTACTTC.

The chain couples TRBV27 to TRBJ2-5; 7 nucleotides line up with TRBD1. The DNA end favors TRBJ2-7, so the J call may be wrong. Germline V lookup: CDR1 MNHEY, CDR2 SMNVEV (reference sequence). CDR3 length equals 14 residues. The CDR3 DNA sequence: TGTGCCAGCAGTAGACAGGGCCCCTTCTACGAGCAGTACTTC. Amino acids: CASSRQGPFYEQYF.

The rearrangement links TRBV4-3 to TRBJ2-6; 8 bases are a match to TRBD1. CDR1 is LGHNA, CDR2 YSLEER, per germline. Unmatched junction bases numbered 8, after V lost 4 bases and J lost 0 bases. This CDR3 is built from 18 residues. DNA of the CDR3: TGCGCCAGCAGCCGAGGACAGGGCCATGTCTCTGGGGCCAACGTCCTGACTTTC. Residues: CASSRGQGHVSGANVLTF.